This TCR beta chain was sequenced in a study of T cell responses to AZD1222 COVID-19 vaccine. Libraries were prepared by immunoSEQ multiplex PCR; TCRdb keeps only in-frame clonotypes and omits some of them. Of about 94,000 clones in the sample, around 87% were seen once. The sample was peripheral blood, taken 28 days after the second AZD1222 dose. The TCR was taken from an adult who received the AZD1222 COVID-19 vaccine.

As DNA, the CDR3 is TGTGCCAGCAGCTTGTGGGCATTGGGGCGAGTGGGCCCTTACGAGCAGTACTTC. This encodes CASSLWALGRVGPYEQYF. The chain combines TRBV5-8 with TRBJ2-7, with a weak D call TRBD1 (5 bases). The CDR3 runs to 18 residues. In germline, CDR1 is SGHTS, CDR2 YDEGEE. Trimming removed 1 base from V and 4 bases from J, with 24 bases in between.